What follows describes a single T cell receptor (beta chain). The data originate from a study of cytomegalovirus exposure and HLA in healthy donors. Both 60 Vbeta primers and 13 Jbeta primers went into the PCR. Clones were sequenced by immunoSEQ multiplex PCR, and TCRdb holds only the in-frame ones, with some missing. The data hold fewer than 100,000 clones, with approximately 72% observed a single time. This CDR3 has 13 amino acids. CDR1 and CDR2 from the germline V gene are SGHRS and YFSETQ. Trimming took 4 bases from V and 7 from J; bases not matched to a gene: 5. This chain connects TRBV5-1 to TRBJ2-7, with 10 positions matching TRBD1. The TCR was taken from a woman aged 40 to 49 in good health and CMV-seropositive. Sequenced: PBMCs. CDR3 sequence: CASSLTDRGEQYF. Written as DNA, the CDR3 is TGCGCCAGCAGCCTAACGGACAGGGGGGAGCAGTACTTC.